Each of the 15 T cell receptor beta chains below was sequenced from the same sample in a study of T cell responses to AZD1222 COVID-19 vaccine (dated by TCRdb to about 2021). The library was produced with the immunoSEQ multiplex PCR assay. TCRdb retrieved this table from immuneACCESS and kept in-frame rearrangements only. Not all clones are present; in checked studies, unresolved V genes account for under half, and no reason is known for the remainder. The sample yields some 100,000 clones; approximately 88% were counted once. The ten most abundant clones make up roughly 13% of the sample. The time point tag for this specimen amounts to: baseline before first vaccination. The treatment or condition label, as the study defines it: meningococcal conjugate vaccine given as trial control. Material: peripheral blood, obtained on day 0 of MenACWY control vaccination. The receptor set was obtained from an adult in good health.

CDR3 DNA: TGTGCCAGCAGCTTGCTGTCGGACCGAAATAATTCACCCCTCCACTTT. Encoded protein: CASSLLSDRNNSPLHF. This chain connects TRBV5-5 to TRBJ1-6; D is unclear. V was shortened by 1 base and J by 5 bases, with 13 bases between the two germline ends. Germline V CDR1 and CDR2: SGHKS, YYEKEE (reference sequence). CDR3 size: 16 residues.

This clone appeared a single time. The chain recombines TRBV6-2 or TRBV6-3 with TRBJ1-2, with D perhaps TRBD1 (5 bases). CDR3 length: 13 amino acids. Germline V gives CDR1 MNHEY, CDR2 SVGEGT. Trimming removed 6 bases at V and 4 bases at J, with 12 bases between. CDR3: CASSDGGPYGYTF. The CDR3 nucleotides are TGTGCCAGCAGCGACGGGGGTCCCTATGGCTACACCTTC.

This chain joins TRBV28 and TRBJ1-6, with D uncertain. Trimming left V 7 bases short and J 7 bases short, with 8 bases between. The CDR3 length is 12 residues. The V gene's germline CDR1 is MDHEN and CDR2 SYDVKM. CDR3 amino acids: CASKNMNSPLHF. CDR3 bases: TGTGCCAGCAAGAACATGAATTCACCCCTCCACTTT.

The chain carries TRBV14 and TRBJ2-7; D not certain. This CDR3 is built from 13 residues. V lost 4 bases and J 3 bases, leaving 10 bases between the germline ends. Germline values: CDR1 SGHDN, CDR2 FVKESK. The CDR3 here is CASSLVGSYEQYF. The CDR3 nucleotides are TGTGCCAGCAGCCTCGTCGGAAGCTACGAGCAGTACTTC.

The chain employs TRBV11-2 and TRBJ1-2; D is unclear. From germline, CDR1 is SGHAT and CDR2 FQNNGV. The CDR3 loop spans 12 amino acids. Trimming left V 1 base short and J 4 bases short, with 4 bases between. CDR3 loop: CASSLGGYGYTF. The CDR3 DNA reads TGTGCCAGCAGCTTAGGTGGCTATGGCTACACCTTC.

CDR3 sequence reads: CASSLTRYEQYF. CDR3 coding DNA: TGTGCCAGCAGCCTGACCCGCTACGAGCAGTACTTC. The V gene is TRBV3-1 (or the pseudogene TRBV3-2), the J gene TRBJ2-7, with D unresolved. This CDR3 region has 12 residues. V was pared by 4 bases and J by 3 bases, with 7 bases between. CDR1 and CDR2 from the germline V gene are LGHDT and YNNKEL (reference sequence).

The rearrangement uses TRBV5-1 and TRBJ1-2; D remains unclear. This CDR3 comprises 12 residues. Germline V CDR1 and CDR2: SGHRS, YFSETQ. V was trimmed by 0 bases and J by 9 bases, leaving 9 bases between them. CDR3 DNA: TGCGCCAGCAGCTTGGAACTAAAAAGCTACACCTTC. Protein sequence: CASSLELKSYTF.

The chain uses TRBV29-1 and TRBJ1-2; the D gene is possibly TRBD1 (5 bases). Germline V CDR1 and CDR2: SQVTM, ANQGSEA. V shed 3 bases and J shed 3 bases, with 11 bases lying between them. The CDR3 spans 13 residues. CDR3 region: CSVERGIDYGYTF. The CDR3 nucleotides are TGCAGCGTTGAGAGGGGCATCGACTATGGCTACACCTTC.

The chain combines TRBV7-8 with TRBJ2-7, with TRBD2 matching 7 bases. Trimming cost V 7 bases and J 6 bases; bases outside gene matches: 3. The CDR3 sequence is 11 residues long. Germline CDR1 and CDR2: SGHVS and FQNEAQ. The CDR3 reads CASTSGGEQYF. The CDR3 coding sequence is TGTGCCAGCACCTCGGGGGGCGAGCAGTACTTC.

The chain has TRBV19 and TRBJ1-1; 8 positions agree with TRBD1. Germline V gives CDR1 LNHDA, CDR2 SQIVND (reference sequence). The V segment lost 1 base and the J segment 0 bases; nucleotides outside the gene matches: 4. There are 16 residues in the CDR3. This CDR3 reads CASSIGTGSLNTEAFF. For the CDR3, the DNA is TGTGCCAGTAGTATAGGGACAGGGAGCTTGAACACTGAAGCTTTCTTT.

This chain joins TRBV27 and TRBJ1-4; 8 bases agree with TRBD1. CDR1 is MNHEY, CDR2 SMNVEV, per germline (reference sequence). V lost 6 bases, J lost 4 bases, and 7 bases stayed unmatched. This CDR3 contains 15 residues. This CDR3 is CASSQNRGDNEKLFF. The CDR3, as DNA: TGTGCCAGCAGCCAGAACAGGGGGGATAATGAAAAACTGTTTTTT.

This chain joins TRBV6-5 and TRBJ1-1; maybe TRBD1 (6 bases). Deletions cut 6 bases from V and 6 bases from J, with 17 bases between. The CDR3 totals 14 residues. Germline lookup yields CDR1 MNHEY and CDR2 SVGAGI. CDR3 nucleotides: TGTGCCAGCAGCGGCCGTGGGGGCTATGCTGAAGCTTTCTTT. This codes for CASSGRGGYAEAFF.

This clone has more than one count but fewer than ten. This chain connects TRBV6-5 to TRBJ1-1, with D tentatively TRBD1 (6 bases). V shed 7 bases and J shed 8 bases, with 11 bases lying between them. The CDR3 loop spans 11 amino acids. The germline V gene encodes CDR1 MNHEY and CDR2 SVGAGI. CDR3 residues: CASMGAGEAFF. CDR3 in DNA: TGTGCCAGCATGGGGGCCGGCGAAGCTTTCTTT.

This sequence joins TRBV4-1 and TRBJ1-4; TRBD1 is a possible D gene (5 bases). The CDR3 consists of 13 residues. V gave up 4 bases and J gave up 8 bases, with 11 bases separating them. The germline V gene has CDR1 MGHRA and CDR2 YSYEKL. CDR3 protein: CASSRAGNEKLFF. CDR3 DNA: TGCGCCAGCAGCCGGGCAGGGAACGAAAAACTGTTTTTT.

This clone was found once. J is TRBJ2-7 and V is TRBV30; no firm D call. The germline V gene has CDR1 GTSNPN and CDR2 SVGIG (reference sequence). With 3 bases removed from V and 0 bases from J, the gap between germline ends came to 18 bases. The CDR3 length is 16 residues. In DNA, the CDR3 is TGTGCCTGGAGCCCCTTTGTTTCCCTTAGCTCCTACGAGCAGTACTTC. This codes for CAWSPFVSLSSYEQYF.